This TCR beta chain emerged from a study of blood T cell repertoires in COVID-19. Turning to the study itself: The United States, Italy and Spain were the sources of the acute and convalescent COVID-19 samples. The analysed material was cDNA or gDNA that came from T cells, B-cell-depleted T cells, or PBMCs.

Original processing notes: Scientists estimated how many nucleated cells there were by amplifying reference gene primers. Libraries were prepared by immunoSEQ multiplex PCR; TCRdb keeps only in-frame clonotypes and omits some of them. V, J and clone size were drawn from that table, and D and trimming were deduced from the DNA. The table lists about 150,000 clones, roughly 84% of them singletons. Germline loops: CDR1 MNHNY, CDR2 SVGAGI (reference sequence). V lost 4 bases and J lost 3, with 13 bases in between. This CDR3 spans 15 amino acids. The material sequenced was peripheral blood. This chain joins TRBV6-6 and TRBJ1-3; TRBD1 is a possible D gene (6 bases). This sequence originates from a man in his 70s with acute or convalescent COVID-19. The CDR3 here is CASSSDGGFGNTIYF. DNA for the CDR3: TGTGCCAGCAGTTCCGATGGGGGCTTTGGAAACACCATATATTTT.